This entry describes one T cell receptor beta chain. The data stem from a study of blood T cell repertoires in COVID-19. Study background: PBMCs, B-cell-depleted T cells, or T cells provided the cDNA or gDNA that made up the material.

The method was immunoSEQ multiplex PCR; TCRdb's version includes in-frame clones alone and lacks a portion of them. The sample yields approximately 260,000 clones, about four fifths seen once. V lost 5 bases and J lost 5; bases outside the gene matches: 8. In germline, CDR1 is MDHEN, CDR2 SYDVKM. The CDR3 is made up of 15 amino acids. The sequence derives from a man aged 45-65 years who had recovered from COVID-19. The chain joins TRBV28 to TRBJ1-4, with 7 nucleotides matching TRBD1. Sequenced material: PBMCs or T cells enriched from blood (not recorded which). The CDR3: CASSAPGQLNEKLFF. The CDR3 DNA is TGTGCCAGCAGTGCGCCGGGACAGCTGAATGAAAAACTGTTTTTT. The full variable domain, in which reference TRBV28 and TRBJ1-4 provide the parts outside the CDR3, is DVKVTQSSRYLVKRTGEKVFLECVQDMDHENMFWYRQDPGLGLRLIYFSYDVKMKEKGDIPEGYSVSREKKERFSLILESASTNQTSMYLCASSAPGQLNEKLFFGSGTQLSVL.